This is a list of T cell receptor beta chains from one sample in a study of vaccination and CD4 T cells after COVID-19. These receptors' antigens are unknown. TCRdb reprocessed the PCR reads with MiXCR, giving one entry per CDR3 protein. Found here are approximately 5,000 distinct CDR3 sequences, 62% of them singletons; the top ten hold roughly half. The specimen sequenced was CD4+ T cells from blood, cultured in vitro. Receptor source: a human donor in good health. The CDR3 runs from the conserved cysteine through the conserved F or W. The D gene is left open where the match is weak. Clone size is shown for a subset of rows, as once, few, many or a class of expanded clone.

D: TRBD2; V: TRBV15; J: TRBJ2-1; size: -; DNA: TGTGCCACCAGCAGCCGACTAGCGGCGCCCTACAATGAGCAGTTCTTC; CDR3: CATSSRLAAPYNEQFF
D: TRBD1; V: TRBV7-8; J: TRBJ2-2; size: few; DNA: TGTGCCAGCAGGGGAGACCGGGACAGGGTCTTGGCCGGGGAGCTGTTTTTT; CDR3: CASRGDRDRVLAGELFF
D: -; V: TRBV7-8; J: TRBJ2-7; size: few; DNA: TGTGCCAGCAGCTCCAACGTGTACGAGCAGTACTTC; CDR3: CASSSNVYEQYF
D: -; V: TRBV20-1; J: TRBJ2-3; size: -; DNA: TGCAGTGCCGGACTTTCCGCCCCAGATACGCAGTATTTT; CDR3: CSAGLSAPDTQYF
D: -; V: TRBV20-1; J: TRBJ2-1; size: -; DNA: TGCAGTGCTAGGGCCACGAGCGAGTACAATGAGCAGTTCTTC; CDR3: CSARATSEYNEQFF
D: -; V: TRBV12-3/TRBV12-4; J: TRBJ1-6; size: -; DNA: TGTGCCAGCAGTTTAGGCCTCACTGGGAATTCACCCCTCCACTTT; CDR3: CASSLGLTGNSPLHF
D: TRBD2; V: TRBV11-3; J: TRBJ2-1; size: few; DNA: TGTGCCAGCAGCCGACGCACGGGACTAAACAATGAGCAGTTCTTC; CDR3: CASSRRTGLNNEQFF
D: -; V: TRBV2; J: TRBJ2-2; size: -; DNA: TGTGCCAGCAGTGAGGAGGACACCGGGGAGCTGTTTTTT; CDR3: CASSEEDTGELFF
D: TRBD1; V: TRBV19; J: TRBJ2-2; size: -; DNA: TGTGCCAGTTCCGGGACAGCGAACACCGGGGAGCTGTTTTTT; CDR3: CASSGTANTGELFF
D: -; V: TRBV6-1; J: TRBJ1-5; size: few; DNA: TGTGCCAGCAGTGGCAGGGGACTAGCGCGCGGTCAGCCCCAGCATTTT; CDR3: CASSGRGLARGQPQHF
D: TRBD1; V: TRBV6-2/TRBV6-3; J: TRBJ1-1; size: -; DNA: TGTGCCAGCAGTCCCGCACAGGGGTCCCCTGAAGCTTTCTTT; CDR3: CASSPAQGSPEAFF
D: -; V: TRBV11-3; J: TRBJ2-3; size: -; DNA: TGTGCCAGCAGCGCCGGTGGGGGAAGCACAGATACGCAGTATTTT; CDR3: CASSAGGGSTDTQYF
D: -; V: TRBV7-2; J: TRBJ1-1; size: -; DNA: TGTGCCAGCAGCATGCAGGGGTGGGACACTGAAGCTTTCTTT; CDR3: CASSMQGWDTEAFF
D: -; V: TRBV29-1; J: TRBJ2-5; size: -; DNA: TGCAGTACCGGGACCCAAAAAGGCACCCAGTACTTC; CDR3: CSTGTQKGTQYF
D: -; V: TRBV4-3; J: TRBJ1-1; size: -; DNA: TGCGCCAGCAGTCGTATAAGCCGCACTGAAGCTTTCTTT; CDR3: CASSRISRTEAFF
D: TRBD1; V: TRBV25-1; J: TRBJ2-1; size: -; DNA: TGTGCCAGCAGTGGTCAGGGGGAGCATGAGCAGTTCTTC; CDR3: CASSGQGEHEQFF
D: TRBD1; V: TRBV10-3; J: TRBJ1-1; size: -; DNA: TGTGCCATCAGGGGGGGACAGGGGACAGACACTGAAGCTTTCTTT; CDR3: CAIRGGQGTDTEAFF
D: -; V: TRBV20-1; J: TRBJ1-5; size: few; DNA: TGCAGTGCTCCGGACAGTAGGGCCCCCAATCAGCCCCAGCATTTT; CDR3: CSAPDSRAPNQPQHF